Following are 14 T cell receptor beta chains from one sample sequenced in a study of CD8 T cells in Susac syndrome. RNA in amounts of about 0.5 to 1 ug was reverse transcribed with random hexamers. Each CDR3 protein is one row after TCRdb ran MiXCR on the immunoSEQ multiplex PCR reads. The table shows roughly 200,000 distinct CDR3 sequences, with approximately 94% occurring only once. Material: CD4+ T cells from PBMCs. Receptor source: a human donor with multiple sclerosis.

The V gene is TRBV6-6, the J gene TRBJ2-3; 9 nucleotides align to TRBD1. Trimming took 6 bases from V and 3 from J; bases not matched to a gene: 10. This CDR3 has 16 residues. In germline, CDR1 is MNHNY, CDR2 SVGAGI (reference sequence). The CDR3, as DNA: TGTGCCAGCAGACACACGGGACAGGGCTTAACAGATACGCAGTATTTT. Translating gives CASRHTGQGLTDTQYF.

The rearrangement joins TRBV11-2 to TRBJ2-4; tentative D call: TRBD2 (6 bases). CDR3 length: 15 amino acids. The ends were cut back, 5 bases at V and 8 bases at J, with 19 bases in the middle. CDR1 and CDR2 (germline): SGHAT, FQNNGV. The CDR3 region has the DNA TGTGCCAGCAGCCACCGGGACTCAGGCCGACACATTCAGTACTTC. It translates to CASSHRDSGRHIQYF. The full variable domain, completed using reference TRBV11-2 and TRBJ2-4, is EAGVAQSPRYKIIEKRQSVAFWCNPISGHATLYWYQQILGQGPKLLIQFQNNGVVDDSQLPKDRFSAERLKGVDSTLKIQPAKLEDSAVYLCASSHRDSGRHIQYFGAGTRLSVL.

This chain connects TRBV12-3 or TRBV12-4 to TRBJ2-3; D possibly corresponds to TRBD2 (5 bases). The CDR3 spans 11 residues. V was cut by 9 bases and J by 7 bases, with 11 bases left in between. In DNA form, the CDR3 reads TGTGCCAGTATGGGAGTGAATACGCAGTATTTT. This codes for CASMGVNTQYF.

The chain links TRBV3-1 to TRBJ1-2; D possibly corresponds to TRBD1 (5 bases). The CDR3 loop spans 14 amino acids. Trimming took 0 bases from V and 7 from J, leaving 12 bases between them. Germline CDR1 and CDR2: LGHDT and YNNKEL (reference sequence). CDR3 amino acids: CASSQDQLGRGYTF. As DNA, the CDR3 is TGTGCCAGCAGCCAAGACCAGCTGGGACGTGGCTACACCTTC. Full variable domain (missing parts from reference TRBV3-1 and TRBJ1-2): DTAVSQTPKYLVTQMGNDKSIKCEQNLGHDTMYWYKQDSKKFLKIMFSYNNKELIINETVPNRFSPKSPDKAHLNLHINSLELGDSAVYFCASSQDQLGRGYTFGSGTRLTVV.

This sequence joins TRBV7-2 and TRBJ2-5; tentative D call: TRBD2 (5 bases). Trimming left V 4 bases short and J 5 bases short, with 14 bases between. Germline CDR1 and CDR2: SGHTA and FQGNSA. The CDR3 consists of 14 residues. CDR3 nucleotides: TGTGCCAGCAGCTCCGGACTCCGTGTGGAGACCCAGTACTTC. This encodes CASSSGLRVETQYF.

This chain connects TRBV30 to TRBJ2-3; D is ambiguous. The germline V and J ends were trimmed by 3 bases and 2 bases, with 3 bases remaining between them. The germline CDR1 and CDR2 sequences are GTSNPN and SVGIG (reference sequence). The CDR3 length is 11 residues. In nucleotides, the CDR3 is TGTGCCTGGAGAGTCACAGATACGCAGTATTTT. Its protein product is CAWRVTDTQYF.

The chain carries TRBV20-1 and TRBJ2-7; D call uncertain. With 4 bases removed from V and 3 bases from J, the gap between germline ends came to 16 bases. The CDR3 length is 14 residues. Germline V lookup: CDR1 DFQATT, CDR2 SNEGSKA (reference sequence). The CDR3 here is CSAISGGRYYEQYF. In DNA form, the CDR3 reads TGCAGTGCTATTAGTGGCGGTAGATACTACGAGCAGTACTTC.

This clonotype was observed a single time. This chain joins TRBV2 and TRBJ2-7; 8 nucleotides align to TRBD1. The germline CDR1 and CDR2 sequences are SNHLY and FYNNEI. The CDR3 sequence is 13 residues long. With 4 bases clipped from V and 5 bases from J, the junction kept 4 bases outside the gene matches. The CDR3 DNA follows: TGTGCCAGCAGTGGGGACAGGCTCAACGAGCAGTACTTC. This codes for CASSGDRLNEQYF.

This clonotype has just a few counts. The V call is TRBV6-1, the J call TRBJ1-1, with 9 bases fitting TRBD1. V gave up 6 bases and J gave up 4 bases; unmatched junction bases: 6. The CDR3 length is 14 residues. The germline V gene encodes CDR1 MNHNS and CDR2 SASEGT. The CDR3 loop reads CASRTGQGATEAFF. The DNA for the CDR3 is TGTGCCAGCAGGACGGGACAGGGAGCCACTGAAGCTTTCTTT.

This clonotype was seen a few times. This sequence joins TRBV29-1 and TRBJ2-7; D is ambiguous. The CDR3 is made up of 12 amino acids. Germline V gene sequence: CDR1 SQVTM, CDR2 ANQGSEA. V dropped 4 bases and J dropped 2 bases, with 9 bases sitting between them. The CDR3 reads CSVGSETYEQYF. The CDR3 region has the DNA TGCAGCGTTGGAAGCGAGACCTACGAGCAGTACTTC.

This chain connects TRBV11-3 to TRBJ2-2; maybe TRBD2 (6 bases). This CDR3 has 15 residues. Germline V gene sequence: CDR1 SGHNT, CDR2 YENEEA. Trimming removed 5 bases at V and 4 bases at J, with 14 bases between. CDR3 region: CASSRQPGVTGELFF. For the CDR3, the DNA is TGTGCCAGCAGCCGCCAGCCGGGAGTCACCGGGGAGCTGTTTTTT.

The chain uses TRBV7-9 and TRBJ1-1, with D possibly TRBD1 on 5 matching bases. The ends were cut back, 4 bases at V and 3 bases at J, with 18 bases in the middle. The CDR3 consists of 16 residues. Looked up from germline, CDR1 is SEHNR and CDR2 is FQNEAQ (reference sequence). The CDR3 loop reads CASSSSFWGSYTEAFF. Written as DNA, the CDR3 is TGTGCCAGCAGCTCTTCATTTTGGGGGTCGTACACTGAAGCTTTCTTT.

This clonotype was seen a single time. The chain is built from TRBV12-3 or TRBV12-4 and TRBJ2-3, with TRBD1 as a possible D gene (5 bases). V dropped 5 bases and J dropped 1 base, with 13 bases sitting between them. This CDR3 is 15 amino acids long. CDR3 in amino acids: CASSTAGKGTDTQYF. The CDR3 DNA follows: TGTGCCAGCAGTACGGCAGGGAAAGGCACAGATACGCAGTATTTT.

This chain joins TRBV27 and TRBJ2-3; D is uncertain. The CDR3 length is 12 residues. Trimming pared 5 bases from V and 3 bases from J, leaving 6 bases between. In germline, CDR1 is MNHEY, CDR2 SMNVEV (reference sequence). CDR3 DNA: TGTGCCAGCAGTGGACCTACAGATACGCAGTATTTT. Its translation: CASSGPTDTQYF.